One sample yielded the 21 T cell receptor beta chains listed below, sequenced in a study of T cell responses to AZD1222 COVID-19 vaccine. Clones were sequenced by immunoSEQ multiplex PCR, and TCRdb holds only the in-frame ones, with some missing. The sample lists about 93,000 clones, approximately 92% occurring once. Source: peripheral blood, taken 28 days after the second AZD1222 dose. These receptors were taken from an adult who received the AZD1222 COVID-19 vaccine.

This chain links TRBV18 with TRBJ1-5; 10 nucleotides align to TRBD1. The CDR3 length is 18 residues. In germline, CDR1 is KGHSH, CDR2 LQKENI. Germline trimming cut 3 bases from V and 2 bases from J; bases unmatched to any gene: 10. The CDR3: CASSPWDRGAVGNQPQHF. CDR3 coding DNA: TGTGCCAGCTCACCTTGGGACAGGGGTGCTGTAGGCAATCAGCCCCAGCATTTT.

V and J are TRBV25-1 and TRBJ2-7; D is ambiguous. Germline CDR1 and CDR2: MGHDK and SYGVNS. V was trimmed by 7 bases and J by 2 bases, leaving 9 bases between them. This CDR3 is built from 12 residues. The DNA of the CDR3 is TGTGCCAGCATGACGCAAGCCTACGAGCAGTACTTC. Amino acids: CASMTQAYEQYF.

For the CDR3, the DNA is TGTGCCAGCAGCTTAGCGGGACAGGGCCAAGACTATGGCTACACCTTC. It encodes CASSLAGQGQDYGYTF. The chain joins TRBV11-3 to TRBJ1-2; 9 bases fit TRBD1. Unmatched junction bases numbered 6, after V lost 1 base and J lost 3 bases. Germline V CDR1 and CDR2: SGHNT, YENEEA. The CDR3 is made up of 16 amino acids.

This clone has just one count. The V gene is TRBV18, the J gene TRBJ2-2; 8 positions match TRBD1. Trimming removed 2 bases from V and 1 base from J; junction bases left unmatched: 0. This CDR3 has 15 amino acids. Germline CDR1 KGHSH, CDR2 LQKENI. The CDR3 region is CASSPGQGNTGELFF. CDR3 in DNA: TGTGCCAGCTCACCAGGACAGGGGAACACCGGGGAGCTGTTTTTT.

This clone was picked up one time. This rearrangement joins TRBV2 to TRBJ1-1; D is perhaps TRBD1 (6 bases). The CDR3 is 14 amino acids. Trimming left V 4 bases short and J 1 base short, with 10 bases between. Germline V gives CDR1 SNHLY, CDR2 FYNNEI. The CDR3 reads CASSVQGQNTEAFF. DNA for the CDR3: TGTGCCAGCAGTGTGCAGGGACAGAACACTGAAGCTTTCTTT.

This clone was seen just once. The rearrangement uses TRBV7-9 and TRBJ1-1; D call uncertain. The CDR3 sequence is 14 residues long. Germline-derived CDR1 and CDR2 are SEHNR and FQNEAQ (reference sequence). V was trimmed by 4 bases and J by 2 bases, leaving 11 bases between them. The CDR3: CASSSFGINTEAFF. CDR3 DNA sequence: TGTGCCAGCAGCTCCTTCGGGATTAACACTGAAGCTTTCTTT.

The rearrangement links TRBV29-1 to TRBJ2-3, with D perhaps TRBD2 (5 bases). This CDR3 comprises 14 residues. Per the germline V gene, CDR1 is SQVTM and CDR2 is ANQGSEA. V lost 8 bases to trimming and J lost 3 bases, with 18 bases between them. The CDR3 sequence: CSTQGLTGTDTQYF. The CDR3 DNA is TGCAGCACACAAGGGTTGACGGGAACAGATACGCAGTATTTT.

The rearrangement uses TRBV2 and TRBJ1-5, with 11 bases fitting TRBD1. CDR3 length equals 16 residues. Germline CDR1 SNHLY, CDR2 FYNNEI. The V segment lost 7 bases and the J segment 3 bases; nucleotides outside the gene matches: 8. DNA for the CDR3: TGTGCCAGCACCAAAGGACAGGGGGCATACAATCAGCCCCAGCATTTT. Translation gives CASTKGQGAYNQPQHF.

The gene calls are TRBV5-1 and TRBJ1-1; 9 positions match TRBD1. CDR1 and CDR2 from the germline V gene are SGHRS and YFSETQ. With V trimmed by 2 bases and J by 4 bases, 3 bases remained unmatched. This CDR3 is built from 14 residues. The CDR3 region is CASSFDRGSTEAFF. The CDR3 bases are TGCGCCAGCAGCTTCGACAGGGGGAGCACTGAAGCTTTCTTT.

The rearrangement uses TRBV11-2 and TRBJ2-7, with 8 positions matching TRBD1. The germline gives CDR1 SGHAT, CDR2 FQNNGV. Unmatched junction bases numbered 10, after V lost 5 bases and J lost 7 bases. The CDR3 is 14 amino acids. CDR3 sequence reads: CASSQGQGAWEQYF. In DNA form, the CDR3 reads TGTGCCAGCAGCCAGGGGCAGGGGGCCTGGGAGCAGTACTTC. Full variable domain (missing parts from reference TRBV11-2 and TRBJ2-7): EAGVAQSPRYKIIEKRQSVAFWCNPISGHATLYWYQQILGQGPKLLIQFQNNGVVDDSQLPKDRFSAERLKGVDSTLKIQPAKLEDSAVYLCASSQGQGAWEQYFGPGTRLTVT.

The rearrangement joins TRBV11-3 to TRBJ2-2; the match to TRBD2 covers 9 bases. The V and J ends lost 6 bases and 4 bases, in that order; junction bases with no gene match: 6. Per germline, CDR1 SGHNT and CDR2 YENEEA. The CDR3 is 15 residues long. The CDR3 reads CASRAGGGGTGELFF. DNA of the CDR3: TGTGCCAGCAGAGCGGGGGGCGGAGGCACCGGGGAGCTGTTTTTT.

This clone was seen just once. The J gene is TRBJ2-5, the V gene TRBV5-1, with 13 bases lining up with TRBD2. J gave up 4 bases and V 4 bases, and 7 bases lay outside the gene matches. The germline V gene encodes CDR1 SGHRS and CDR2 YFSETQ. The CDR3 has 16 residues. CDR3 protein: CASSTSGGAIGETQYF. In DNA, the CDR3 is TGCGCCAGCAGCACTAGCGGGGGGGCGATAGGAGAGACCCAGTACTTC.

This clone has just one count. This chain connects TRBV7-2 to TRBJ1-5; the match to TRBD1 covers 9 bases. The CDR3 has 15 amino acids. Per the germline V gene, CDR1 is SGHTA and CDR2 is FQGNSA. V was pared by 3 bases and J by 3 bases, with 3 bases of the junction left unmatched. The CDR3 protein is CASSFGTGLNQPQHF. For the CDR3, the DNA is TGTGCCAGCAGCTTCGGGACAGGGCTCAATCAGCCCCAGCATTTT.

This chain uses TRBV30 with TRBJ1-2; D is possibly TRBD1 (6 bases). CDR3 size: 13 residues. The V gene's germline CDR1 is GTSNPN and CDR2 SVGIG (reference sequence). V was trimmed by 2 bases and J by 5 bases, leaving 12 bases between them. The CDR3 sequence is CAWSSRGVYGYTF. The CDR3 DNA is TGTGCCTGGAGTTCCAGGGGCGTGTATGGCTACACCTTC.

This clone showed up just once. The chain uses TRBV14 and TRBJ2-7, with a tentative D call TRBD2 (6 bases). The CDR3 is made up of 17 amino acids. Germline loops: CDR1 SGHDN, CDR2 FVKESK. V shed 4 bases and J shed 0 bases, with 19 bases lying between them. The CDR3 sequence is CASSRYEGTSSSYEQYF. The CDR3 DNA sequence: TGTGCCAGCAGCCGATATGAGGGGACTTCGTCCTCCTACGAGCAGTACTTC.

This clone was found a few times. V is TRBV5-1 and J is TRBJ1-3; the D is unclear. The V end was cut by 0 bases, the J end by 3 bases, with 10 bases between. Germline V lookup: CDR1 SGHRS, CDR2 YFSETQ. This CDR3 contains 15 residues. For the CDR3, the DNA is TGCGCCAGCAGCTTGGGGGCAGACTATGGAAACACCATATATTTT. Protein product: CASSLGADYGNTIYF.

The rearrangement joins TRBV7-9 to TRBJ2-1; 7 positions match TRBD1. Germline assignment: CDR1 SEHNR and CDR2 FQNEAQ (reference sequence). With V trimmed by 4 bases and J by 7 bases, 10 bases remained unmatched. This CDR3 spans 15 amino acids. CDR3 residues: CASSSRDRGFNEQFF. The CDR3, as DNA: TGTGCCAGCAGCTCCCGGGACAGAGGCTTTAATGAGCAGTTCTTC.

CDR3 in amino acids: CASSTLRDTEAFF. The CDR3 nucleotides read TGTGCCAGTAGTACCTTGAGGGACACTGAAGCTTTCTTT. The chain is built from TRBV19 and TRBJ1-1, with D uncertain. Germline CDR1 LNHDA, CDR2 SQIVND (reference sequence). The ends were cut back, 4 bases at V and 3 bases at J, with 9 bases in the middle. The CDR3 runs to 13 residues.

J is TRBJ2-7 and V is TRBV2, with TRBD2 matching over 9 bases. The CDR3 is 16 amino acids. V shed 7 bases and J 4 bases; nucleotides not matched to a gene: 14. In germline, CDR1 is SNHLY, CDR2 FYNNEI. CDR3 nucleotides: TGTGCCAGCAAGGAGTCGGCTAGCGGGATATATTACGAGCAGTACTTC. This translates into CASKESASGIYYEQYF.

The chain uses TRBV5-1 and TRBJ2-5; maybe TRBD2 (5 bases). The CDR3 is 14 residues long. Germline values: CDR1 SGHRS, CDR2 YFSETQ. V was trimmed by 2 bases and J by 1 base, leaving 9 bases between them. The DNA for the CDR3 is TGCGCCAGCAGCTTAGGCGGAGGCCAAGAGACCCAGTACTTC. This codes for CASSLGGGQETQYF.

The V gene is TRBV4-1, the J gene TRBJ2-1, with no clear D. The CDR3 is 16 amino acids. V was cut by 5 bases and J by 2 bases, with 16 bases left in between. CDR1 MGHRA and CDR2 YSYEKL come from the germline V gene. CDR3: CASSAPETPTYNEQFF. The CDR3 DNA follows: TGCGCCAGCAGCGCTCCGGAGACTCCTACCTACAATGAGCAGTTCTTC.